This T cell receptor (beta chain) is from a study of identical twins. Study-wide results and caveats: The more abundant beta clonotypes in cord blood had fewer insertions, and memory repertoires did not show this. Out-of-frame alpha sequences common to twins were enriched for low generation probability.

This CDR3 has 18 amino acids. The germline CDR1 and CDR2 sequences are LGHDT and YNNKEL (reference sequence). The V gene lost 5 bases and the J gene lost 0 bases, with 17 bases spanning the gap. TCRdb called the 5' RACE reads again in MiXCR, with one record for every CDR3 protein. Among approximately 620,000 distinct CDR3 sequences listed, 8.5% to 9.5% were seen once. This clonotype has a handful of counts. Its antigen is unidentified. Every sampled donor was Caucasian and healthy. This same sample was also taken into another study, of yellow fever vaccine responses in identical twins. Turning to that study: Reports say the vaccine T cell response in twins looked partly convergent and partly personalized.

The chain has TRBV3-1 and TRBJ2-6; maybe TRBD2 (6 bases). The sequencing sample was made of PBMCs. The clonotype was recovered from a woman younger than 35 in good health. CDR3 in amino acids: CASSETGLLFSGANVLTF. In nucleotides, the CDR3 is TGTGCCAGCAGCGAAACGGGACTCCTCTTCTCTGGGGCCAACGTCCTGACTTTC. The full variable domain, rest sourced from reference TRBV3-1 and TRBJ2-6, is DTAVSQTPKYLVTQMGNDKSIKCEQNLGHDTMYWYKQDSKKFLKIMFSYNNKELIINETVPNRFSPKSPDKAHLNLHINSLELGDSAVYFCASSETGLLFSGANVLTFGAGSRLTVL.